These 31 T cell receptor beta chains came from one sample sequenced in a study of cytomegalovirus exposure and HLA in healthy donors. The PCR made use of 60 Vbeta and 13 Jbeta primers. Clones were sequenced by immunoSEQ multiplex PCR, and TCRdb holds only the in-frame ones, with some missing. Of approximately 73,000 clones listed, around 60% are singletons. Sequencing was performed on PBMCs. The receptors were sampled from a man aged 25 to 45 in good health and CMV-seropositive.

This chain links TRBV6-6 with TRBJ2-7; 11 bases map to TRBD1. Losses at the gene ends were 2 bases for V and 7 bases for J; bases not matched to a gene: 4. The CDR3 has 14 residues. Germline CDR1 and CDR2: MNHNY and SVGAGI (reference sequence). Here the CDR3 DNA reads TGTGCCAGCAGTTACGGACAGGGGGCGGGTGAGCAGTACTTC. Translated: CASSYGQGAGEQYF.

The CDR3 is CASSLVGEETQYF. CDR3 bases: TGTGCCAGCAGCTTGGTAGGGGAAGAGACCCAGTACTTC. This rearrangement joins TRBV5-4 to TRBJ2-5; a weak D match, TRBD1 (5 bases). V gave up 0 bases and J gave up 3 bases, with 6 bases separating them. Germline values: CDR1 SGHNT, CDR2 YYREEE (reference sequence). This CDR3 comprises 13 residues.

This chain uses TRBV5-6 with TRBJ1-1, with D perhaps TRBD1 (5 bases). Germline values: CDR1 SGHDT, CDR2 YYEEEE. V gave up 4 bases and J gave up 1 base, with 17 bases separating them. This CDR3 spans 16 amino acids. The CDR3 sequence is CASSLPEGPRNTEAFF. DNA for the CDR3: TGTGCCAGCAGCCTTCCGGAGGGACCACGGAACACTGAAGCTTTCTTT.

The J gene is TRBJ1-2, the V gene TRBV27, with 7 nucleotides matching TRBD1. CDR1 is MNHEY, CDR2 SMNVEV, per germline (reference sequence). V lost 3 bases and J lost 4; bases outside the gene matches: 5. The CDR3 length is 14 residues. CDR3 sequence reads: CASSFRDSVYGYTF. DNA for the CDR3: TGTGCCAGCAGTTTTCGGGACAGCGTCTATGGCTACACCTTC.

The chain links TRBV5-1 to TRBJ2-3; D is unresolved. CDR3 length equals 14 residues. Germline loops: CDR1 SGHRS, CDR2 YFSETQ. Trimming removed 0 bases from V and 1 base from J, with 6 bases in between. The CDR3 reads CASSLVIGTDTQYF. The CDR3 DNA sequence: TGCGCCAGCAGCTTGGTTATCGGCACAGATACGCAGTATTTT.

The chain carries TRBV7-2 and TRBJ1-3; D may be TRBD1 (6 bases). V was pared by 2 bases and J by 3 bases, with 11 bases between. Germline V lookup: CDR1 SGHTA, CDR2 FQGNSA. CDR3 size: 15 residues. The CDR3 here is CASSLSGAGGNTIYF. CDR3 nucleotides: TGTGCCAGCAGCTTATCAGGGGCCGGTGGAAACACCATATATTTT. The whole variable domain, remainder taken from reference TRBV7-2 and TRBJ1-3, is GAGVSQSPSNKVTEKGKDVELRCDPISGHTALYWYRQSLGQGLEFLIYFQGNSAPDKSGLPSDRFSAERTGGSVSTLTIQRTQQEDSAVYLCASSLSGAGGNTIYFGEGSWLTVV.

This clone was counted a single time. The chain carries TRBV28 and TRBJ1-2, with a possible D match to TRBD1 (5 bases). CDR1 and CDR2 (germline): MDHEN, SYDVKM. CDR3 length: 15 residues. The ends were cut back, 4 bases at V and 1 base at J, with 13 bases in the middle. CDR3 region: CASSSTSGFNYGYTF. The CDR3 nucleotides read TGTGCCAGCAGTTCCACCTCAGGGTTTAACTATGGCTACACCTTC.

V is TRBV29-1 and J is TRBJ1-1; D remains ambiguous. The CDR3 has 13 amino acids. V lost 8 bases to trimming and J lost 3 bases, with 16 bases between them. The germline V gene has CDR1 SQVTM and CDR2 ANQGSEA. CDR3 in DNA: TGCAGCTTCCCTGGGGAGTGGGACACTGAAGCTTTCTTT. The encoded protein is CSFPGEWDTEAFF.

This rearrangement joins TRBV18 to TRBJ2-3; D possibly corresponds to TRBD1 (6 bases). Trimming pared 1 base from V and 2 bases from J, leaving 10 bases between. Germline CDR1 is KGHSH and CDR2 is LQKENI. The CDR3 length is 15 residues. The CDR3 here is CASSPQQGPTDTQYF. In nucleotides, the CDR3 is TGTGCCAGCTCACCACAACAGGGCCCCACAGATACGCAGTATTTT.

This clone was detected once. This chain links TRBV7-2 with TRBJ1-1; 7 bases map to TRBD1. J was trimmed by 5 bases and V by 5 bases; bases with no gene match: 5. The CDR3 is 13 amino acids. Germline CDR1 SGHTA, CDR2 FQGNSA. In DNA form, the CDR3 reads TGTGCCAGCAGCCCAGGGGGAGGTACTGAAGCTTTCTTT. Amino acids: CASSPGGGTEAFF.

In its sample, this clone was seen a few times. V is TRBV2 and J is TRBJ2-3; 9 bases match TRBD1. The length of the CDR3 is 15 residues. The V gene's germline CDR1 is SNHLY and CDR2 FYNNEI. V lost 5 bases to trimming and J lost 4 bases; unmatched junction nucleotides: 7. The CDR3 DNA follows: TGTGCCAGCAGTTCCGGGACAGGGATGTCAGATACGCAGTATTTT. Its protein is CASSSGTGMSDTQYF.

By its share, this clone is large (0.1 to 1%). The gene calls are TRBV4-1 and TRBJ2-7; a possible D gene is TRBD2 (6 bases). Deletions cut 1 base from V and 5 bases from J, with 15 bases between. Per the germline V gene, CDR1 is MGHRA and CDR2 is YSYEKL. The CDR3 length is 15 residues. CDR3: CASSQVGGFMNEQYF. The DNA for the CDR3 is TGCGCCAGCAGCCAAGTGGGAGGCTTCATGAACGAGCAGTACTTC.

In this sample, this clone turned up once. The chain uses TRBV7-8 and TRBJ2-3; D gene ambiguous. Germline loops: CDR1 SGHVS, CDR2 FQNEAQ. The CDR3 is 13 amino acids. V dropped 7 bases and J dropped 4 bases, with 12 bases sitting between them. The CDR3 DNA follows: TGTGCCAGCAATCCTGTCAAGCCAGATACGCAGTATTTT. Amino acids: CASNPVKPDTQYF.

The chain has TRBV28 and TRBJ1-1; D is undetermined. Germline assignment: CDR1 MDHEN and CDR2 SYDVKM. Trimming took 6 bases from V and 7 from J, leaving 15 bases between them. This CDR3 has 13 residues. In nucleotides, the CDR3 is TGTGCCAGCAGCCTAAAGTTCCCTTTTGAAGCTTTCTTT. Encoded protein: CASSLKFPFEAFF.

The chain links TRBV5-4 to TRBJ1-2, with 7 bases fitting TRBD1. Germline trimming cut 5 bases from V and 6 bases from J; bases unmatched to any gene: 4. Germline CDR1 and CDR2: SGHNT and YYREEE (reference sequence). CDR3 length equals 12 residues. DNA for the CDR3: TGTGCCAGCAGTCAGGGGGGAGATGGCTACACCTTC. Amino acids: CASSQGGDGYTF.

The chain recombines TRBV28 with TRBJ2-7; tentative D call: TRBD1 (5 bases). The germline gives CDR1 MDHEN, CDR2 SYDVKM. CDR3 size: 14 residues. The V end lost 5 bases, the J end lost 5 bases, and 16 bases lay between the germline ends. For the CDR3, the DNA is TGTGCCAGCAGTCTACCGGTAGGGGTCCACGAGCAGTACTTC. This gives the protein CASSLPVGVHEQYF.

V gene TRBV14 combines with J gene TRBJ2-3; the match to TRBD1 covers 7 bases. Germline trimming cut 4 bases from V and 2 bases from J; bases unmatched to any gene: 6. The CDR3 extends over 15 amino acids. Germline loops: CDR1 SGHDN, CDR2 FVKESK. The CDR3 coding sequence is TGTGCCAGCAGCCTGGGGACAGTCCCCACAGATACGCAGTATTTT. Translated: CASSLGTVPTDTQYF.

This chain uses TRBV7-3 with TRBJ2-7, with 9 bases identical to TRBD2. From germline, CDR1 is SGHTA and CDR2 FQGTGA. Losses at the gene ends were 5 bases for V and 2 bases for J; bases not matched to a gene: 7. The CDR3 contains 15 residues. CDR3 sequence: CASSLLAGEAYEQYF. DNA of the CDR3: TGTGCCAGCAGCCTCTTAGCGGGGGAGGCCTACGAGCAGTACTTC.

This rearrangement joins TRBV7-2 to TRBJ2-5; 8 positions agree with TRBD2. After removal of 8 bases from V and 2 bases from J, the junction contained 7 bases not matched to a gene. The CDR3 is 14 amino acids. Germline CDR1 and CDR2: SGHTA and FQGNSA. The CDR3 bases are TGTGCCAGCTCCGTCACGGGGGGGCAAGAGACCCAGTACTTC. Translation: CASSVTGGQETQYF.

This chain connects TRBV15 to TRBJ1-2, with D perhaps matching TRBD1 (6 bases). Germline CDR1 LNHNV, CDR2 YYDKDF (reference sequence). The CDR3 totals 14 residues. V shed 1 base and J shed 7 bases, with 13 bases lying between them. CDR3 protein: CATSRVEGVFGYTF. CDR3 in DNA: TGTGCCACCAGCAGAGTCGAGGGGGTCTTTGGCTACACCTTC.

V gene TRBV6-6 combines with J gene TRBJ1-2; TRBD1 aligns across 11 bases. Trimming took 5 bases from V and 8 from J; bases not matched to a gene: 10. CDR3 length equals 15 residues. Germline CDR1 MNHNY, CDR2 SVGAGI (reference sequence). DNA of the CDR3: TGTGCCAGCAGTACGGCGAGGACAGGGGGCAACGGCTACACCTTC. As protein: CASSTARTGGNGYTF.

This clone was counted only a few times. The rearrangement joins TRBV7-9 to TRBJ2-2; D might be TRBD1 (5 bases). V was trimmed by 0 bases and J by 4 bases, leaving 9 bases between them. CDR1 and CDR2 from the germline V gene are SEHNR and FQNEAQ (reference sequence). This CDR3 has 15 residues. CDR3 protein: CASSLARGGTGELFF. CDR3 coding DNA: TGTGCCAGCAGCTTAGCAAGGGGTGGCACCGGGGAGCTGTTTTTT.

The rearrangement uses TRBV18 and TRBJ1-1; D is unclear. Trimming removed 3 bases from V and 0 bases from J, with 11 bases in between. Germline loops: CDR1 KGHSH, CDR2 LQKENI. This CDR3 contains 15 residues. CDR3 DNA sequence: TGTGCCAGCTCACCTTCTTCGGGAATGAACACTGAAGCTTTCTTT. It specifies CASSPSSGMNTEAFF.

This chain links TRBV5-4 with TRBJ2-3; a possible D gene is TRBD2 (6 bases). Trimming shortened V by 2 bases and J by 3 bases, and 7 bases separated the two germline ends. Germline values: CDR1 SGHNT, CDR2 YYREEE (reference sequence). The CDR3 sequence is 13 residues long. The CDR3 nucleotides are TGTGCCAGCAGCTTCGGGGGTACAGATACGCAGTATTTT. This gives the protein CASSFGGTDTQYF.

This chain uses TRBV19 with TRBJ2-1; 7 bases fit TRBD2. After removal of 4 bases from V and 2 bases from J, the junction contained 23 bases not matched to a gene. The CDR3 covers 21 residues. The germline V gene encodes CDR1 LNHDA and CDR2 SQIVND (reference sequence). The CDR3 loop is CASSTTPWREFPSSTYNEQFF. The CDR3, as DNA: TGTGCCAGTAGTACCACCCCTTGGCGGGAGTTTCCTTCGTCCACCTACAATGAGCAGTTCTTC.

The chain combines TRBV11-1 with TRBJ2-2; tentatively, D is TRBD1 (6 bases). The CDR3 covers 17 residues. Germline CDR1 is SGHAT and CDR2 is FQDESV (reference sequence). The ends were cut back, 5 bases at V and 2 bases at J, with 18 bases in the middle. The CDR3 loop reads CASSIDPGTQNTGELFF. Here the CDR3 DNA reads TGTGCCAGCAGCATAGACCCCGGGACACAAAACACCGGGGAGCTGTTTTTT.

This chain joins TRBV15 and TRBJ2-2, with D unresolved. Deletions cut 3 bases from V and 6 bases from J, with 8 bases between. Germline CDR1 LNHNV, CDR2 YYDKDF (reference sequence). CDR3 length: 13 amino acids. CDR3 in DNA: TGTGCCACCAGCAGTAACAGTCCCGGGGAGCTGTTTTTT. This gives the protein CATSSNSPGELFF.

The chain carries TRBV5-1 and TRBJ2-3; 10 bases line up with TRBD1. Germline V CDR1 and CDR2: SGHRS, YFSETQ. The CDR3 spans 19 residues. V shed 0 bases and J 8 bases; nucleotides not matched to a gene: 18. The chain's CDR3 is CASSLAIYDRGLSSGTQYF. The CDR3 nucleotides read TGCGCCAGCAGCTTGGCCATCTATGACAGGGGGCTTAGTTCGGGTACGCAGTATTTT. The full variable domain, in which reference TRBV5-1 and TRBJ2-3 provide the parts outside the CDR3, is KAGVTQTPRYLIKTRGQQVTLSCSPISGHRSVSWYQQTPGQGLQFLFEYFSETQRNKGNFPGRFSGRQFSNSRSEMNVSTLELGDSALYLCASSLAIYDRGLSSGTQYFGPGTRLTVL.

This clone was counted between two and nine times. The rearrangement uses TRBV10-2 and TRBJ2-2; TRBD2 matches at 9 bases. V lost 1 base to trimming and J lost 4 bases; unmatched junction nucleotides: 4. The germline V gene has CDR1 WSHSY and CDR2 SAAADI. This CDR3 spans 16 amino acids. The CDR3 region is CASSEWGGRGTGELFF. CDR3 DNA sequence: TGCGCCAGCAGTGAGTGGGGCGGGAGGGGCACCGGGGAGCTGTTTTTT.

V and J are TRBV19 and TRBJ1-1, with 7 positions matching TRBD1. Germline V CDR1 and CDR2: LNHDA, SQIVND (reference sequence). Trimming cost V 7 bases and J 0 bases; bases outside gene matches: 2. The CDR3 is 13 amino acids. CDR3 protein: CASIGTVNTEAFF. CDR3 DNA: TGTGCCAGTATCGGGACAGTGAACACTGAAGCTTTCTTT.

This chain connects TRBV7-9 to TRBJ2-7; 13 nucleotides line up with TRBD2. The germline CDR1 and CDR2 sequences are SEHNR and FQNEAQ (reference sequence). J was trimmed by 0 bases and V by 4 bases; bases with no gene match: 3. The CDR3 contains 16 residues. CDR3 sequence reads: CASSSWTSGGSYEQYF. DNA of the CDR3: TGTGCCAGCAGCTCATGGACTAGCGGGGGCTCCTACGAGCAGTACTTC.